The source of this T cell receptor beta chain is a study of cytomegalovirus exposure and HLA in healthy donors. Study overall: Among around 400 genotyped donors, around 77% fell in the Caucasian-associated ancestry cluster.

PCR used 60 Vbeta primers and 13 Jbeta primers. Profiling relied on immunoSEQ multiplex PCR, and the TCRdb table lists in-frame clones only, not all of them. Here the sample spans about 31,000 clones, around nine tenths being singletons. The sequenced sample consisted of PBMCs. The receptor was isolated from a boy aged 10-17 years in good health and CMV-seronegative.

In DNA form, the CDR3 reads TGTGCCAGCAGTTTAATTAAGGGGGCAGGCACAGATACGCAGTATTTT. Protein: CASSLIKGAGTDTQYF. The chain carries TRBV27 and TRBJ2-3, with 7 bases identical to TRBD1. The CDR3 contains 16 residues. V trimming: 2 bases; J trimming: 1 base; junction bases outside the gene matches: 6. In germline, CDR1 is MNHEY, CDR2 SMNVEV (reference sequence).